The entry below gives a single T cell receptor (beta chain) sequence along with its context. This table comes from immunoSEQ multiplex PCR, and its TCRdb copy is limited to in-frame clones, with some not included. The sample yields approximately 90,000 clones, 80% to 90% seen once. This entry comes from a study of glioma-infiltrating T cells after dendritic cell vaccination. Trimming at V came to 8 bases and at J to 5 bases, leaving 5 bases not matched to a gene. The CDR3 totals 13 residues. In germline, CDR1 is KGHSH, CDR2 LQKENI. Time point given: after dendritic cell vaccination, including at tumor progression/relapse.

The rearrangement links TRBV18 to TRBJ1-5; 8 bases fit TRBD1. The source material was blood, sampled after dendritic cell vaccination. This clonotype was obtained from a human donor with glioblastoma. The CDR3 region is CASVQQGDQPQHF. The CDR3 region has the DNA TGTGCCAGCGTCCAACAGGGGGATCAGCCCCAGCATTTT. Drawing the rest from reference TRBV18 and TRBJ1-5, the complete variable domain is NAGVMQNPRHLVRRRGQEARLRCSPMKGHSHVYWYRQLPEEGLKFMVYLQKENIIDESGMPKERFSAEFPKEGPSILRIQQVVRGDSAAYFCASVQQGDQPQHFGDGTRLSIL.